Listed here are 3 T cell receptor beta chains from one sample, sequenced in a study of blood T cell repertoires in COVID-19. Sequencing was performed with immunoSEQ multiplex PCR; in TCRdb, only in-frame clones are kept and a portion is missing. Of under 200,000 clones listed, roughly four fifths are singletons. Sequenced input: peripheral blood. These receptors were obtained from a woman between 40 and 55 years old with acute or convalescent COVID-19.

This chain joins TRBV28 and TRBJ1-3, with D perhaps TRBD1 (6 bases). The CDR3 is 15 residues long. Trimming took off 5 bases at V and 2 bases at J, with 13 bases between the two ends. In germline, CDR1 is MDHEN, CDR2 SYDVKM. The CDR3 spells CASSPYRVAGNTIYF. CDR3 nucleotides: TGTGCCAGCAGTCCATACAGGGTTGCTGGAAACACCATATATTTT.

The genes are TRBV28 and TRBJ1-5; the match to TRBD1 covers 7 bases. This CDR3 has 15 residues. J gave up 5 bases and V 4 bases, and 8 bases lay outside the gene matches. Germline values: CDR1 MDHEN, CDR2 SYDVKM. CDR3 in amino acids: CASSSEQGTYQPQHF. CDR3 bases: TGTGCCAGCAGTTCAGAACAGGGGACCTATCAGCCCCAGCATTTT.

This chain links TRBV6-5 with TRBJ2-1, with 7 bases aligning to TRBD2. Germline V gives CDR1 MNHEY, CDR2 SVGAGI. The CDR3 consists of 13 residues. J lost 4 bases, V lost 5 bases, and 2 bases had no gene match. The CDR3 DNA sequence: TGTGCCAGCAGTAGGACTAGATACAATGAGCAGTTCTTC. It translates to CASSRTRYNEQFF.